The 21 T cell receptor beta chains below all came from one sample that was sequenced in a study of T cell responses to AZD1222 COVID-19 vaccine. The table came from immunoSEQ multiplex PCR; TCRdb's copy has only in-frame clones and leaves some out. The table lists around 130,000 clones, over 90% of them singletons. The sequencing used peripheral blood, collected on day 0 of AZD1222 vaccination. Receptors were obtained from an adult in good health.

On this clone itself: This same CDR3 is encoded by further DNA sequences in the sample. This chain joins TRBV3-1 (or the pseudogene TRBV3-2) and TRBJ1-5, with unresolved D. V was shortened by 1 base and J by 3 bases, with 4 bases between the two germline ends. CDR1 and CDR2 from the germline V gene are LGHDT and YNNKEL (reference sequence). This CDR3 is built from 13 residues. The CDR3 protein is CASSQGPNQPQHF. The CDR3 DNA reads as TGTGCCAGCAGCCAAGGGCCCAATCAGCCCCAGCATTTT.

The rearrangement joins TRBV6-5 to TRBJ2-1, with 12 bases aligning to TRBD2. J was trimmed by 5 bases and V by 6 bases; bases with no gene match: 5. Germline V gene data show CDR1 as MNHEY and CDR2 as SVGAGI. This CDR3 has 15 residues. The CDR3 DNA is TGTGCCAGCAGACTACTAGCGGGGGGACACAATGAGCAGTTCTTC. Protein sequence: CASRLLAGGHNEQFF.

V and J are TRBV9 and TRBJ2-5; TRBD2 matches at 7 bases. V lost 0 bases and J lost 5; bases outside the gene matches: 4. The CDR3 is 14 residues long. Germline V gene lookup returns CDR1 SGDLS and CDR2 YYNGEE. The CDR3 sequence: CASSVGAGYETQYF. The DNA of the CDR3 is TGTGCCAGCAGCGTAGGAGCGGGGTATGAGACCCAGTACTTC.

V and J are TRBV7-9 and TRBJ2-7, with 12 bases matching TRBD1. Per the germline V gene, CDR1 is SEHNR and CDR2 is FQNEAQ (reference sequence). V was pared by 5 bases and J by 7 bases, with 9 bases of the junction left unmatched. The CDR3 has 15 residues. CDR3 bases: TGTGCCAGCAGCCCACCGGGACAGGGGGCGAGTGAGCAGTACTTC. Translation gives CASSPPGQGASEQYF.

For this clone: Different DNA sequences within this sample yield the same CDR3. V is TRBV9 and J is TRBJ1-2; D is ambiguous. Germline assignment: CDR1 SGDLS and CDR2 YYNGEE. The length of the CDR3 is 12 residues. The V end was cut by 0 bases, the J end by 4 bases, with 4 bases between. DNA of the CDR3: TGTGCCAGCAGCGTAGATGGCTATGGCTACACCTTC. Translated: CASSVDGYGYTF. Complete variable domain (other parts from reference TRBV9 and TRBJ1-2): DSGVTQTPKHLITATGQRVTLRCSPRSGDLSVYWYQQSLDQGLQFLIQYYNGEERAKGNILERFSAQQFPDLHSELNLSSLELGDSALYFCASSVDGYGYTFGSGTRLTVV.

V gene TRBV11-2 combines with J gene TRBJ2-3; D may correspond to TRBD1 or TRBD2 (6 bases each). CDR1 and CDR2 (germline): SGHAT, FQNNGV. The CDR3 consists of 17 residues. V was pared by 4 bases and J by 2 bases, with 19 bases between. The CDR3 reads CASSSPSRGDYTDTQYF. CDR3 bases: TGTGCCAGCAGCTCCCCTAGTAGGGGGGATTACACAGATACGCAGTATTTT.

CDR3 DNA sequence: TGTGCCAGCGGGGGACAGGGCGGGAGAATCTCTGGCTACACCTTC. Protein sequence: CASGGQGGRISGYTF. This chain uses TRBV6-5 with TRBJ1-2; 9 bases line up with TRBD1. From germline, CDR1 is MNHEY and CDR2 SVGAGI. V lost 8 bases and J lost 7; bases outside the gene matches: 14. CDR3 length: 15 amino acids.

CDR3 nucleotides: TGTGCCAGCAGTTTCACAGGATTCTCTGGAAACACCATATATTTT. Protein sequence: CASSFTGFSGNTIYF. The V gene is TRBV6-5, the J gene TRBJ1-3, with TRBD1 as a possible D gene (5 bases). The V end was cut by 4 bases, the J end by 0 bases, with 10 bases between. Germline CDR1 MNHEY, CDR2 SVGAGI. The CDR3 extends over 15 amino acids.

The rearrangement joins TRBV19 to TRBJ1-1, with 7 bases aligning to TRBD1. CDR1 is LNHDA, CDR2 SQIVND, per germline (reference sequence). V was pared by 3 bases and J by 5 bases, with 6 bases of the junction left unmatched. There are 14 residues in the CDR3. CDR3 region: CASSMTGRGTEAFF. The CDR3 nucleotides read TGTGCCAGTAGTATGACAGGGCGGGGGACTGAAGCTTTCTTT. The full variable domain, with the rest looked up from reference TRBV19 and TRBJ1-1, is DGGITQSPKYLFRKEGQNVTLSCEQNLNHDAMYWYRQDPGQGLRLIYYSQIVNDFQKGDIAEGYSVSREKKESFPLTVTSAQKNPTAFYLCASSMTGRGTEAFFGQGTRLTVV.

The chain recombines TRBV18 with TRBJ2-5; TRBD1 is a possible D gene (6 bases). The CDR3 is 13 amino acids. From germline, CDR1 is KGHSH and CDR2 LQKENI. The V and J ends lost 4 bases and 4 bases respectively, with 10 bases between them. The CDR3 is CASSLNRVETQYF. Here the CDR3 DNA reads TGTGCCAGCTCACTTAACAGGGTAGAGACCCAGTACTTC.

The table lists this clone with a count of one. This sequence joins TRBV2 and TRBJ2-7, with TRBD1 matching 8 bases. Trimming at V came to 4 bases and at J to 1 base, leaving 6 bases not matched to a gene. The CDR3 spans 15 residues. The germline V gene encodes CDR1 SNHLY and CDR2 FYNNEI. The CDR3 DNA reads as TGTGCCAGCAGTGGACGACAGGGGACATCCTACGAGCAGTACTTC. Its protein product is CASSGRQGTSYEQYF.

This rearrangement joins TRBV19 to TRBJ1-6; 9 bases line up with TRBD1. Germline V gene sequence: CDR1 LNHDA, CDR2 SQIVND (reference sequence). V lost 7 bases and J lost 7; bases outside the gene matches: 5. The CDR3 has 14 residues. CDR3 bases: TGTGCCAGTATCCCGGGACAGGGCAATTCACCCCTCCACTTT. Translation: CASIPGQGNSPLHF.

This chain links TRBV3-1 (or the pseudogene TRBV3-2) with TRBJ1-1; tentatively, D is TRBD1 (5 bases). From germline, CDR1 is LGHDT and CDR2 YNNKEL (reference sequence). Trimming took off 1 base at V and 11 bases at J, with 11 bases between the two ends. The CDR3 covers 12 residues. CDR3: CASSQGDEGAFF. CDR3 DNA sequence: TGTGCCAGCAGCCAAGGGGATGAGGGGGCTTTCTTT.

CDR3 nucleotides: TGTGCCAGCAGCTTAGGGCGGCCACCTAGCTCCTACGAGCAGTACTTC. Translation gives CASSLGRPPSSYEQYF. The chain carries TRBV7-9 and TRBJ2-7; D uncertain. The CDR3 totals 16 residues. Germline lookup yields CDR1 SEHNR and CDR2 FQNEAQ (reference sequence). The V and J ends lost 1 base and 0 bases respectively, with 13 bases between them.

V gene TRBV18 combines with J gene TRBJ1-2; D unclear. Germline CDR1 is KGHSH and CDR2 is LQKENI. Trimming took off 6 bases at V and 8 bases at J, with 16 bases between the two ends. This CDR3 comprises 13 residues. The CDR3 sequence: CASSPERRRGYTF. Here the CDR3 DNA reads TGTGCCAGCTCCCCCGAAAGGCGGCGCGGCTACACCTTC. Combining the CDR3 with reference TRBV18 and TRBJ1-2 gives the whole variable domain NAGVMQNPRHLVRRRGQEARLRCSPMKGHSHVYWYRQLPEEGLKFMVYLQKENIIDESGMPKERFSAEFPKEGPSILRIQQVVRGDSAAYFCASSPERRRGYTFGSGTRLTVV.

The V gene is TRBV7-9, the J gene TRBJ1-2, with a weak D call TRBD1 (5 bases). Looked up from germline, CDR1 is SEHNR and CDR2 is FQNEAQ (reference sequence). CDR3 length: 14 residues. V lost 1 base, J lost 2 bases, and 8 bases lay in between. DNA of the CDR3: TGTGCCAGCAGCTTAGGGCGGGACAACTATGGCTACACCTTC. Amino acid sequence: CASSLGRDNYGYTF.

The rearrangement joins TRBV4-2 to TRBJ2-3; maybe TRBD1 (5 bases). Germline V gene lookup returns CDR1 LGHNA and CDR2 YNFKEQ. The CDR3 extends over 16 amino acids. V was shortened by 4 bases and J by 2 bases, with 16 bases between the two germline ends. The CDR3 coding sequence is TGTGCCAGCAGCCGCCCATCGACAGCTTTCACAGATACGCAGTATTTT. Translation: CASSRPSTAFTDTQYF.

The chain uses TRBV28 and TRBJ1-2, with 9 positions matching TRBD1. V was pared by 5 bases and J by 4 bases, with 5 bases of the junction left unmatched. The germline V gene has CDR1 MDHEN and CDR2 SYDVKM. This CDR3 is 14 amino acids long. CDR3 region: CASSPGQGSYGYTF. CDR3 nucleotides: TGTGCCAGCAGTCCCGGACAGGGGAGCTATGGCTACACCTTC.

The V gene is TRBV3-1 (or the pseudogene TRBV3-2), the J gene TRBJ2-5; D gene uncertain. Trimming took 1 base from V and 5 from J, leaving 17 bases between them. The CDR3 extends over 16 amino acids. The germline V gene has CDR1 LGHDT and CDR2 YNNKEL (reference sequence). The CDR3 region is CASSQGAFDVGETQYF. In DNA, the CDR3 is TGTGCCAGCAGCCAAGGAGCTTTTGACGTGGGGGAGACCCAGTACTTC.

The V and J genes are TRBV6-5 and TRBJ1-2; perhaps TRBD1 as D (5 bases). Germline V gives CDR1 MNHEY, CDR2 SVGAGI. This CDR3 comprises 15 residues. V was clipped by 1 base and J by 2 bases, with 11 bases between them. In DNA form, the CDR3 reads TGTGCCAGCAGTTACTGGGGGGGTGAGAACTATGGCTACACCTTC. It encodes CASSYWGGENYGYTF.

This clone was seen only once. The CDR3 region has the DNA TGTGCCAGCAGTTTATTGGGGCAGGGGCAATACAATGAGCAGTTCTTC. Translating it yields CASSLLGQGQYNEQFF. The genes are TRBV27 and TRBJ2-1, with a possible D match to TRBD1 (6 bases). From germline, CDR1 is MNHEY and CDR2 SMNVEV (reference sequence). Trimming cost V 1 base and J 4 bases, with 14 bases left between them. The CDR3 is 16 residues long.